This paragraph reports one T cell receptor beta chain. The specificity of this receptor is unknown. Base qualities were left out, and no much larger clone turns up one base away. Enrolling through a virtual design, the prospective study's participants ranged in age from roughly 18 to 89 years and lived across 24 United States geographic areas. In the prospective study, cohorts were assigned on the basis of participant-reported clinical history obtained from a screening survey and a study questionnaire. Each participant in the prospective study had whole blood, serum and a nasopharyngeal or oropharyngeal swab collected by mobile phlebotomists. Prospective study participants could optionally give additional blood draws and questionnaires over an approximately 2-month period. Prospective study blood samples were shipped either frozen or at room temperature before DNA extraction. The sample comes from a study of blood T cell repertoires in COVID-19 (dated by TCRdb to 2020 to 2022). The study in broad terms: The collaborator samples originated in the United States, Italy and Spain and spanned the acute and convalescent phases of COVID-19. The prospective study material was composed of cDNA or gDNA derived from T cells, B-cell-depleted T cells, or PBMCs. Subjects who had been exposed to COVID-19, were actively infected with it, or had recovered from it provided the deeply sampled blood TCRbeta repertoires that made up the dataset. A freely available public database, intended as a resource for researchers studying the immune response to SARS-CoV-2, is where the repertoires were released. Samples were obtained from the ongoing ImmuneRACE study (first 160 participants) and from 1,000 to 1,500 subjects provided by 6 global collaborators. The sample metadata nearly always contained a de-identified subject ID, COVID-19 status, age in years and sex. Where available, HLA class I and class II types were taken from metadata supplied by the sample provider and were not determined by assay-based typing.

The CDR3 numbers 13 residues from cysteine through phenylalanine. Only the CDR3 region is kept as DNA, spanning 39 bases read in frame from base 1. The germline V gene (reference sequence) supplies CDR1 LNHDA and CDR2 SQIVND. The V and J ends are trimmed by 1 base and 10 bases, leaving 13 bases between them. TCRbeta CDR3 regions were amplified from genomic DNA by means of the immunoSEQ Assay, a bias-controlled multiplex PCR. On the authors' methods: The number of nucleated cells in each sample was estimated by amplification of reference gene primers within the assay. Sequence reads were collapsed and filtered to measure the absolute abundance of every unique TCRbeta CDR3 rearrangement. For each sample, productive Simpson clonality was calculated by taking the square root of Simpson's diversity index across productive rearrangements. TCRdb re-hosts the immuneACCESS table, in-frame sequences only. Its copies lack some clones; in the studies checked, an unresolved V gene accounts for under half of them, and the cause for the rest is not known. The V and J calls and the clone size are those of that table, but D and trimming were determined from the DNA. The sample contains 250,000 to 300,000 clones, roughly nine tenths of them found a single time. Clones ranked in the top ten supply approximately 1.2% of the sample.

Study-wide findings and limitations: The amount of clinical and demographic metadata varied by source and participant and was provided uncurated.

The receptor chain draws on TRBV19 and TRBJ1-1, with the D gene uncertain. The clonotype comes from a human donor in a cohort exposed to, infected with or recovered from COVID-19 (not recorded which). The donor label of this sample is uncertain. Sequenced material: PBMCs or T cells enriched from blood (not recorded which). The encoded CDR3 is CASSIGSQNPAFF. The base sequence is TGTGCCAGTAGTATAGGTAGCCAAAACCCAGCTTTCTTT.